Below are 27 T cell receptor beta chains sequenced from a single sample in a study of sequential checkpoint blockade in melanoma. Produced via immunoSEQ multiplex PCR; TCRdb's table is partial and in-frame only. Here the sample spans about 12,000 clones, roughly three fifths being singletons. Described treatment: randomized to nivolumab then ipilimumab (arm A) or the reverse (arm B). The sample here was CD8+ T cells sorted from blood (inferred from file names), taken from a patient given nivolumab and ipilimumab in sequence. These receptors all stem from a human donor with melanoma.

The chain links TRBV4-2 to TRBJ2-1; 9 bases line up with TRBD1. CDR3 length equals 14 residues. Looked up from germline, CDR1 is LGHNA and CDR2 is YNFKEQ. V shed 0 bases, J shed 6 bases, and the junction held 0 bases outside the gene matches. This CDR3 is CASSQEDRGNEQFF. The CDR3 DNA sequence: TGTGCCAGCAGCCAAGAGGACAGGGGCAATGAGCAGTTCTTC.

V gene TRBV27 combines with J gene TRBJ2-3; D not resolved. CDR1 is MNHEY and CDR2 is SMNVEV in the germline V gene (reference sequence). The V end was cut by 4 bases, the J end by 0 bases, with 8 bases between. The CDR3 runs 14 residues. The CDR3 loop reads CASSWADSTDTQYF. In DNA form, the CDR3 reads TGTGCCAGCAGTTGGGCCGACAGCACAGATACGCAGTATTTT.

The chain carries TRBV4-2 and TRBJ2-7, with 9 nucleotides matching TRBD1. Per germline, CDR1 LGHNA and CDR2 YNFKEQ. The length of the CDR3 is 17 residues. Germline trimming cut 2 bases from V and 5 bases from J; bases unmatched to any gene: 13. CDR3 coding DNA: TGTGCCAGCAGCCAATTCCGGGACAGGGTAATTCCGGACGAGCAGTACTTC. Its protein product is CASSQFRDRVIPDEQYF.

The J gene is TRBJ2-1, the V gene TRBV6-6; no firm D call. The CDR3 consists of 12 residues. Germline CDR1 reads MNHNY; CDR2 reads SVGAGI (reference sequence). The V gene lost 6 bases and the J gene lost 5 bases, with 8 bases spanning the gap. The CDR3: CASSRLDNEQFF. The CDR3 DNA sequence: TGTGCCAGCAGCAGACTGGACAATGAGCAGTTCTTC.

This clone was seen more than once but under ten times. This rearrangement joins TRBV5-1 to TRBJ1-5; 10 nucleotides agree with TRBD1. Germline CDR1 is SGHRS and CDR2 is YFSETQ. The V segment lost 3 bases and the J segment 0 bases; nucleotides outside the gene matches: 6. This CDR3 comprises 17 residues. DNA for the CDR3: TGCGCCAGCAGCTCAGGGACAGGGGCCGATAGCAATCAGCCCCAGCATTTT. Protein: CASSSGTGADSNQPQHF.

The chain joins TRBV5-6 to TRBJ2-3; TRBD2 might be the D (5 bases). Germline CDR1 is SGHDT and CDR2 is YYEEEE. This CDR3 has 17 amino acids. Deletions cut 0 bases from V and 0 bases from J, with 14 bases between. CDR3 protein: CASSLGTLISSTDTQYF. CDR3 nucleotide sequence: TGTGCCAGCAGCTTGGGGACTTTGATTTCTAGCACAGATACGCAGTATTTT.

The table lists this clone with a few counts. V gene TRBV14 combines with J gene TRBJ2-3, with TRBD1 matching over 9 bases. Trimming at V came to 5 bases and at J to 5 bases, leaving 8 bases not matched to a gene. Germline lookup yields CDR1 SGHDN and CDR2 FVKESK. The CDR3 extends over 15 amino acids. CDR3 in DNA: TGTGCCAGCAGCAACCGGGACAGGGTTGTAGATACGCAGTATTTT. Translating it yields CASSNRDRVVDTQYF. The whole variable domain, remainder taken from reference TRBV14 and TRBJ2-3, is EAGVTQFPSHSVIEKGQTVTLRCDPISGHDNLYWYRRVMGKEIKFLLHFVKESKQDESGMPNNRFLAERTGGTYSTLKVQPAELEDSGVYFCASSNRDRVVDTQYFGPGTRLTVL.

This rearrangement joins TRBV19 to TRBJ2-7; 8 bases agree with TRBD2. The J segment lost 7 bases and the V segment lost 3 bases, leaving 5 bases of the junction unmatched. The germline CDR1 and CDR2 sequences are LNHDA and SQIVND (reference sequence). CDR3 length equals 13 residues. CDR3 loop: CASSIGGAREQYF. In DNA, the CDR3 is TGTGCCAGTAGTATCGGGGGGGCGAGGGAGCAGTACTTC.

This chain links TRBV1 with TRBJ2-5; the D call in the table, TRBD1, was not verified against the DNA. TRBV1 is a known pseudogene. The CDR3 runs to 15 residues. CDR3 sequence: CTSSQETRQGAMEYF. The CDR3 coding sequence is TGCACCAGCAGCCAAGAAACCCGACAGGGTGCGATGGAGTACTTC.

This chain connects TRBV27 to TRBJ2-1, with 11 bases lining up with TRBD2. J lost 6 bases, V lost 6 bases, and 4 bases had no gene match. The CDR3 totals 14 residues. Per germline, CDR1 MNHEY and CDR2 SMNVEV (reference sequence). In DNA, the CDR3 is TGTGCCAGCAGACTAGCGGGGGCTGTCAATGAGCAGTTCTTC. This codes for CASRLAGAVNEQFF.

The chain links TRBV28 to TRBJ2-7, with 12 bases fitting TRBD2. This CDR3 region has 15 residues. The germline V gene encodes CDR1 MDHEN and CDR2 SYDVKM. The V and J ends lost 1 base and 3 bases, in that order; junction bases with no gene match: 1. The CDR3 nucleotides are TGTGCCAGCAGTTTATTGACTAGCGGGAGCTACGAGCAGTACTTC. Its protein is CASSLLTSGSYEQYF.

This clone was counted a single time. The gene calls are TRBV19 and TRBJ2-5; D not resolved. The J call is doubtful: the DNA matches TRBJ2-7 better. The CDR3 is made up of 11 amino acids. CDR1 and CDR2 from the germline V gene are LNHDA and SQIVND (reference sequence). CDR3 sequence (DNA): TGTGCCAGTAGTTCGTCCTACGAGCAGTACTTC. It codes for CASSSSYEQYF.

The CDR3 loop is CASSILDRGELFF. The CDR3, as DNA: TGTGCCAGCAGCATCCTCGACAGGGGGGAGCTGTTTTTT. This rearrangement joins TRBV9 to TRBJ2-2; tentative D call: TRBD1 (6 bases). V lost 4 bases to trimming and J lost 8 bases, with 12 bases between them. This CDR3 contains 13 residues. The germline V gene encodes CDR1 SGDLS and CDR2 YYNGEE.

This clone turned up a few times. The genes are TRBV4-2 and TRBJ2-1; possibly TRBD1 for D (5 bases). CDR1 is LGHNA, CDR2 YNFKEQ, per germline. The CDR3 runs 16 residues. The V end was cut by 5 bases, the J end by 1 base, with 15 bases between. This CDR3 is CASSLSLRQSYNEQFF. The CDR3 nucleotides read TGTGCCAGCAGCTTGTCCCTTCGACAGTCCTACAATGAGCAGTTCTTC.

V usage is TRBV20-1 and J usage is TRBJ2-1; 8 bases map to TRBD1. With V trimmed by 8 bases and J by 7 bases, 4 bases remained unmatched. In germline, CDR1 is DFQATT, CDR2 SNEGSKA (reference sequence). CDR3 length: 11 residues. The CDR3 region has the DNA TGCAGTAGTAGACAGGGGAATGAGCAGTTCTTC. It translates to CSSRQGNEQFF.

The rearrangement links TRBV4-1 to TRBJ2-1, with TRBD2 identical over 8 bases. Looked up from germline, CDR1 is MGHRA and CDR2 is YSYEKL. This CDR3 spans 15 amino acids. With V trimmed by 6 bases and J by 0 bases, 4 bases remained unmatched. The CDR3 spells CASRVAGSSYNEQFF. CDR3 DNA: TGCGCCAGCAGGGTAGCGGGGAGCTCCTACAATGAGCAGTTCTTC.

V gene TRBV9 combines with J gene TRBJ2-1; possible D gene TRBD1, 6 bases. This CDR3 is built from 11 residues. Germline CDR1 SGDLS, CDR2 YYNGEE. The V end was cut by 4 bases, the J end by 9 bases, with 8 bases between. The CDR3 sequence is CASSQGREQFF. CDR3 sequence (DNA): TGTGCCAGCAGCCAGGGGCGTGAGCAGTTCTTC.

This clone turned up a few times. The chain joins TRBV4-1 to TRBJ2-1; TRBD2 matches 8 bases. CDR3 size: 16 residues. The germline V gene encodes CDR1 MGHRA and CDR2 YSYEKL. V shed 0 bases and J 2 bases; nucleotides not matched to a gene: 3. Here the CDR3 reads CASSQDGTRTYNEQFF. CDR3 DNA: TGCGCCAGCAGCCAAGATGGGACTAGGACCTACAATGAGCAGTTCTTC.

The chain joins TRBV7-6 to TRBJ2-1; D possibly corresponds to TRBD2 (6 bases). Germline loops: CDR1 SGHVS, CDR2 FNYEAQ. This CDR3 contains 14 residues. Trimming left V 7 bases short and J 0 bases short, with 10 bases between. The CDR3 region has the DNA TGTGCCAGCACCGGGACTGACTCCTACAATGAGCAGTTCTTC. Protein: CASTGTDSYNEQFF.

The gene calls are TRBV29-1 and TRBJ2-4, with TRBD1 identical over 8 bases. The CDR3 loop spans 13 amino acids. V shed 3 bases and J 9 bases; nucleotides not matched to a gene: 7. Looked up from germline, CDR1 is SQVTM and CDR2 is ANQGSEA. The CDR3 sequence is CSVEDRDWGIQYF. The CDR3 DNA follows: TGCAGCGTTGAGGACAGGGATTGGGGCATTCAGTACTTC.

This clone was detected only a few times. This rearrangement joins TRBV19 to TRBJ2-2; TRBD1 is a possible D gene (8 bases). This CDR3 is 14 amino acids long. Germline CDR1 and CDR2: LNHDA and SQIVND (reference sequence). Trimming stripped 9 bases from V and 5 bases from J, with 16 bases between. As DNA, the CDR3 is TGTGCCAGCGGACAGGGAGGGGATACCGGGGAGCTGTTTTTT. It codes for CASGQGGDTGELFF.

Here the CDR3 reads CASSGGTAPLNYGYTF. CDR3 nucleotides: TGTGCCAGCAGCGGTGGGACAGCGCCATTGAACTATGGCTACACCTTC. The chain employs TRBV9 and TRBJ1-2; TRBD1 agrees at 7 bases. CDR1 is SGDLS and CDR2 is YYNGEE in the germline V gene. This CDR3 comprises 16 residues. J was trimmed by 2 bases and V by 3 bases; bases with no gene match: 10.

In its sample, this clone was seen once. The chain is built from TRBV10-3 and TRBJ1-2; D possibly corresponds to TRBD1 (6 bases). Trimming stripped 7 bases from V and 2 bases from J, with 8 bases between. This CDR3 is 12 amino acids long. The V gene's germline CDR1 is ENHRY and CDR2 SYGVKD. In DNA, the CDR3 is TGTGCCATCAACAGGGAGAACTATGGCTACACCTTC. It codes for CAINRENYGYTF.

The chain links TRBV11-2 to TRBJ2-7; D not resolved. CDR1 is SGHAT and CDR2 is FQNNGV in the germline V gene. The V end lost 4 bases, the J end lost 1 base, and 2 bases lay between the germline ends. This CDR3 has 11 residues. The chain's CDR3 is CASSSSYEQYF. The CDR3 DNA reads TGTGCCAGCAGCTCTTCCTACGAGCAGTACTTC.

The V call is TRBV10-3, the J call TRBJ1-3; weak D call: TRBD1 (5 bases). V was trimmed by 0 bases and J by 0 bases, leaving 18 bases between them. Germline V gene sequence: CDR1 ENHRY, CDR2 SYGVKD. This CDR3 spans 19 amino acids. This CDR3 is CAISESSPPGVSSGNTIYF. In nucleotides, the CDR3 is TGTGCCATCAGTGAGTCGAGTCCCCCGGGGGTGAGCTCTGGAAACACCATATATTTT.

The chain has TRBV11-2 and TRBJ1-2; D is unclear. There are 15 residues in the CDR3. V lost 5 bases, J lost 4 bases, and 17 bases lay in between. In germline, CDR1 is SGHAT, CDR2 FQNNGV. CDR3 bases: TGTGCCAGCAGCCCCGGAGGGCCCGGCGGCTATGGCTACACCTTC. Translation: CASSPGGPGGYGYTF.

A single count supports this clone. The chain carries TRBV7-9 and TRBJ2-1; weak D call: TRBD1 (6 bases). This CDR3 has 11 residues. Germline V gives CDR1 SEHNR, CDR2 FQNEAQ (reference sequence). With 11 bases removed from V and 6 bases from J, the gap between germline ends came to 11 bases. The CDR3 bases are TGTGCCCCAGGGGCTGGCAATGAGCAGTTCTTC. It translates to CAPGAGNEQFF.